The 30 T cell receptor beta chains below were found in one sample sequenced in a study of blood T cell repertoires in COVID-19. Assay: immunoSEQ multiplex PCR; the TCRdb copy retains only in-frame clones and omits some. Among 250,000 to 300,000 clones listed, more than 70% were seen once. Sequenced sample: PBMCs or T cells enriched from blood (not recorded which). The receptors originated from an older woman in a cohort exposed to, infected with or recovered from COVID-19 (not recorded which).

V and J are TRBV14 and TRBJ2-7; the match to TRBD2 covers 9 bases. CDR1 is SGHDN and CDR2 is FVKESK in the germline V gene. The CDR3 covers 18 residues. The junction had 11 bases not matched to a gene; V was cut back by 0 bases and J by 2 bases. CDR3 in amino acids: CASSQDLEREVPPYEQYF. The CDR3 DNA is TGTGCCAGCAGCCAAGATTTGGAGCGGGAGGTCCCCCCCTACGAGCAGTACTTC.

The J gene is TRBJ2-5, the V gene TRBV29-1; 7 positions match TRBD1. The germline CDR1 and CDR2 sequences are SQVTM and ANQGSEA. The length of the CDR3 is 13 residues. J lost 5 bases, V lost 3 bases, and 6 bases had no gene match. The CDR3, as DNA: TGCAGCGTTGATAAGGGGGCGAAGGAGACCCAGTACTTC. Protein sequence: CSVDKGAKETQYF.

The chain uses TRBV28 and TRBJ2-3, with 12 bases identical to TRBD2. The germline V gene has CDR1 MDHEN and CDR2 SYDVKM. The junction had 3 bases not matched to a gene; V was cut back by 3 bases and J by 2 bases. CDR3 length equals 16 residues. CDR3 nucleotide sequence: TGTGCCAGCAGTTTCGGACTAGCGGGACTCACAGATACGCAGTATTTT. Protein sequence: CASSFGLAGLTDTQYF.

The chain couples TRBV2 to TRBJ1-1; no clear D gene. CDR1 is SNHLY, CDR2 FYNNEI, per germline. The CDR3 sequence is 12 residues long. V lost 6 bases and J 0 bases, leaving 5 bases between the germline ends. CDR3 in DNA: TGTGCCAGCAGAAGAGTGAACACTGAAGCTTTCTTT. Translated: CASRRVNTEAFF.

The chain carries TRBV10-3 and TRBJ2-7; perhaps TRBD1 as D (6 bases). The CDR3 is 14 residues long. V was shortened by 4 bases and J by 1 base, with 11 bases between the two germline ends. The germline gives CDR1 ENHRY, CDR2 SYGVKD. The CDR3 region is CAISVPGQSYEQYF. The CDR3 coding sequence is TGTGCCATCAGTGTCCCCGGACAGTCCTACGAGCAGTACTTC.

The chain uses TRBV10-3 and TRBJ2-5; 11 bases map to TRBD1. Trimming cost V 7 bases and J 5 bases; bases outside gene matches: 9. The CDR3 consists of 15 residues. Germline assignment: CDR1 ENHRY and CDR2 SYGVKD. CDR3 sequence reads: CAIKDGQGAYETQYF. For the CDR3, the DNA is TGTGCCATCAAGGACGGACAGGGGGCTTACGAGACCCAGTACTTC.

The chain employs TRBV28 and TRBJ1-5; TRBD1 matches 7 bases. V shed 5 bases, J shed 0 bases, and the junction held 4 bases outside the gene matches. CDR3 length: 15 amino acids. Germline V CDR1 and CDR2: MDHEN, SYDVKM. CDR3 nucleotide sequence: TGTGCCAGCAGTCGGGGACAGTATAGCAATCAGCCCCAGCATTTT. It specifies CASSRGQYSNQPQHF.

This sequence joins TRBV7-2 and TRBJ2-2; TRBD2 matches 7 bases. J was trimmed by 0 bases and V by 2 bases; bases with no gene match: 6. Germline lookup yields CDR1 SGHTA and CDR2 FQGNSA. The CDR3 covers 17 residues. DNA of the CDR3: TGTGCCAGCAGCTTACTTCCCGGGACTACGAACACCGGGGAGCTGTTTTTT. Protein: CASSLLPGTTNTGELFF.

V gene TRBV10-1 combines with J gene TRBJ2-7; 12 positions agree with TRBD2. Germline V gives CDR1 WNHNN, CDR2 SYGVQD (reference sequence). This CDR3 spans 13 amino acids. Trimming removed 4 bases from V and 6 bases from J; junction bases left unmatched: 1. The chain's CDR3 is CASSVLAGGEQYF. The CDR3 bases are TGCGCCAGCAGTGTACTAGCGGGAGGCGAGCAGTACTTC.

The J gene is TRBJ1-4, the V gene TRBV6-5, with a possible D match to TRBD1 (5 bases). The CDR3 sequence is 14 residues long. The germline CDR1 and CDR2 sequences are MNHEY and SVGAGI. V dropped 8 bases and J dropped 4 bases, with 14 bases sitting between them. In DNA form, the CDR3 reads TGTGCCAGCGGAAACCGGGGGGTTAATGAAAAACTGTTTTTT. Encoded protein: CASGNRGVNEKLFF.

J is TRBJ2-5 and V is TRBV2, with 7 bases matching TRBD2. The CDR3 is made up of 12 amino acids. V shed 7 bases and J 3 bases; nucleotides not matched to a gene: 2. Germline loops: CDR1 SNHLY, CDR2 FYNNEI. CDR3 in amino acids: CASTLAEETQYF. CDR3 DNA: TGTGCCAGCACCCTAGCGGAAGAGACCCAGTACTTC.

The V gene is TRBV7-2, the J gene TRBJ2-7; 14 bases align to TRBD2. CDR1 and CDR2 from the germline V gene are SGHTA and FQGNSA. The V gene end was trimmed by 4 bases and the J gene end by 6 bases; junction bases not matched to a gene: 8. CDR3 length: 16 residues. CDR3 sequence reads: CASSSRLAGGPSEQYF. CDR3 nucleotides: TGTGCCAGCAGCTCCAGACTAGCGGGAGGGCCCAGCGAGCAGTACTTC.

The chain joins TRBV28 to TRBJ2-1; 8 bases agree with TRBD2. V was clipped by 8 bases and J by 6 bases; unmatched bases: 12. The CDR3 length is 15 residues. Germline CDR1 reads MDHEN; CDR2 reads SYDVKM. Written as DNA, the CDR3 is TGTGCCAGCCAATCCGAGCGGGAGAACCGCAATGAGCAGTTCTTC. It yields the protein CASQSERENRNEQFF.

The rearrangement uses TRBV18 and TRBJ1-2, with TRBD1 as a possible D gene (6 bases). The CDR3 length is 16 residues. The germline V gene has CDR1 KGHSH and CDR2 LQKENI. Trimming removed 2 bases at V and 0 bases at J, with 13 bases between. The CDR3 DNA reads TGTGCCAGCTCACCAAGACAGGATGTGTCTAACTATGGCTACACCTTC. It encodes CASSPRQDVSNYGYTF.

The chain has TRBV28 and TRBJ2-2; TRBD1 aligns across 7 bases. Germline CDR1 is MDHEN and CDR2 is SYDVKM. Trimming at V came to 6 bases and at J to 1 base, leaving 14 bases not matched to a gene. The CDR3 extends over 18 amino acids. The chain's CDR3 is CASRGGRGTAKNTGELFF. The DNA of the CDR3 is TGTGCCAGCAGAGGGGGAAGGGGGACAGCCAAGAACACCGGGGAGCTGTTTTTT.

V is TRBV27 and J is TRBJ2-7; 8 bases fit TRBD2. The CDR3 is made up of 15 amino acids. After removal of 3 bases from V and 0 bases from J, the junction contained 4 bases not matched to a gene. From germline, CDR1 is MNHEY and CDR2 SMNVEV (reference sequence). For the CDR3, the DNA is TGTGCCAGCAGTTTCGGGGGGGCCAGCTCCTACGAGCAGTACTTC. Residues: CASSFGGASSYEQYF.

The chain carries TRBV5-4 and TRBJ2-1; TRBD2 aligns across 8 bases. The germline V gene has CDR1 SGHNT and CDR2 YYREEE (reference sequence). This CDR3 has 17 residues. The V and J ends lost 4 bases and 0 bases, in that order; junction bases with no gene match: 9. The CDR3: CASSPGGASGSYNEQFF. CDR3 bases: TGTGCCAGCAGCCCGGGAGGGGCCTCGGGCTCCTACAATGAGCAGTTCTTC.

This clone was detected once. The CDR3 DNA is TGCGCCAGCAGCTTGTCCGGACAGGGGGCGAATACGCAGTATTTT. Translation: CASSLSGQGANTQYF. The chain combines TRBV5-1 with TRBJ2-3, with TRBD1 matching 11 bases. Looked up from germline, CDR1 is SGHRS and CDR2 is YFSETQ. This CDR3 comprises 15 residues. V lost 1 base to trimming and J lost 7 bases; unmatched junction nucleotides: 5.

The chain links TRBV7-9 to TRBJ1-3; perhaps TRBD1 as D (6 bases). Trimming removed 5 bases from V and 0 bases from J, with 11 bases in between. The CDR3 consists of 15 residues. The germline V gene has CDR1 SEHNR and CDR2 FQNEAQ (reference sequence). CDR3 nucleotides: TGTGCCAGCAGCCCCACAGGGTTCTCTGGAAACACCATATATTTT. It specifies CASSPTGFSGNTIYF.

The chain employs TRBV18 and TRBJ1-2, with D uncertain. V lost 3 bases to trimming and J lost 4 bases, with 6 bases between them. The CDR3 has 12 amino acids. Per the germline V gene, CDR1 is KGHSH and CDR2 is LQKENI. The CDR3 nucleotides are TGTGCCAGCTCACCGGCGGGCTATGGCTACACCTTC. This sequence encodes CASSPAGYGYTF.

The chain joins TRBV5-1 to TRBJ1-6; 7 bases match TRBD1. The CDR3 loop spans 14 amino acids. Trimming removed 6 bases from V and 7 bases from J; junction bases left unmatched: 7. The germline V gene has CDR1 SGHRS and CDR2 YFSETQ. CDR3 loop: CASKVGGANSPLHF. CDR3 nucleotides: TGCGCCAGCAAAGTAGGGGGCGCGAATTCACCCCTCCACTTT.

The chain is built from TRBV2 and TRBJ1-4; 7 bases are a match to TRBD1. V lost 7 bases to trimming and J lost 7 bases; unmatched junction nucleotides: 9. This CDR3 comprises 14 residues. Per the germline V gene, CDR1 is SNHLY and CDR2 is FYNNEI. The CDR3: CASKRQGDSEKLFF. In nucleotides, the CDR3 is TGTGCCAGCAAAAGACAGGGTGATAGTGAAAAACTGTTTTTT.

This clone came up once. This chain links TRBV7-6 with TRBJ2-5, with 15 bases that match TRBD2. The junction had 8 bases not matched to a gene; V was cut back by 4 bases and J by 5 bases. Germline-derived CDR1 and CDR2 are SGHVS and FNYEAQ. This CDR3 is 17 amino acids long. The CDR3 protein is CASSWTSGRAGGETQYF. The CDR3 DNA follows: TGTGCCAGCAGCTGGACTAGCGGGAGGGCCGGAGGGGAGACCCAGTACTTC.

Note on this clone: Mismatch with germline at one junction end may stem from a read error. This chain joins TRBV9 and TRBJ1-5, with a possible D match to TRBD1 (5 bases). The germline V gene has CDR1 SGDLS and CDR2 YYNGEE. This CDR3 has 15 residues. CDR3 protein: CASSSLGASDQPQHF. In nucleotides, the CDR3 is TGTGCCAGCAGCTCCCTTGGGGCTAGCGATCAGCCCCAGCATTTT.

The rearrangement uses TRBV7-2 and TRBJ1-5; D unresolved. This CDR3 contains 12 residues. Germline CDR1 and CDR2: SGHTA and FQGNSA. V was pared by 5 bases and J by 3 bases, with 5 bases between. Here the CDR3 reads CASSPYNQPQHF. DNA of the CDR3: TGTGCCAGCAGCCCTTACAATCAGCCCCAGCATTTT. Based on the CDR3 plus reference TRBV7-2 and TRBJ1-5, the full variable domain is GAGVSQSPSNKVTEKGKDVELRCDPISGHTALYWYRQSLGQGLEFLIYFQGNSAPDKSGLPSDRFSAERTGGSVSTLTIQRTQQEDSAVYLCASSPYNQPQHFGDGTRLSIL.

Of note for this clone: Compared with germline, one end of the junction differs, possibly owing to a read error. The V and J genes are TRBV7-2 and TRBJ2-1; 7 positions agree with TRBD1. Germline assignment: CDR1 SGHTA and CDR2 FQGNSA. This CDR3 contains 14 residues. CDR3 coding DNA: TGTGCCAGCATCTTAACTTCGACAGGGCATGAGCAGTTCTTC. Translated, it gives CASILTSTGHEQFF. Using reference TRBV7-2 and TRBJ2-1 for the parts outside the CDR3, the full variable domain is GAGVSQSPSNKVTEKGKDVELRCDPISGHTALYWYRQSLGQGLEFLIYFQGNSAPDKSGLPSDRFSAERTGGSVSTLTIQRTQQEDSAVYLCASILTSTGHEQFFGPGTRLTVL.

V usage is TRBV7-9 and J usage is TRBJ1-1, with D possibly being TRBD1 (5 bases). Per the germline V gene, CDR1 is SEHNR and CDR2 is FQNEAQ (reference sequence). This CDR3 comprises 17 residues. Trimming cost V 5 bases and J 3 bases, with 22 bases left between them. The CDR3 coding sequence is TGTGCCAGCAGCGGACAAGGTATAGGGGTGAGTTACACTGAAGCTTTCTTT. It codes for CASSGQGIGVSYTEAFF.

V gene TRBV28 combines with J gene TRBJ1-6; 9 bases are shared with TRBD1. The germline CDR1 and CDR2 sequences are MDHEN and SYDVKM. The CDR3 runs 17 residues. V was clipped by 6 bases and J by 6 bases; unmatched bases: 12. CDR3 protein: CASRRTGGPTSNSPLHF. CDR3 in DNA: TGTGCCAGCAGACGAACAGGGGGCCCGACCTCTAATTCACCCCTCCACTTT.

The chain is built from TRBV15 and TRBJ1-5; D is undetermined. Germline-derived CDR1 and CDR2 are LNHNV and YYDKDF (reference sequence). This CDR3 has 15 amino acids. V was trimmed by 5 bases and J by 4 bases, leaving 15 bases between them. CDR3 coding DNA: TGTGCCACCAGCCAGAGATCGGGAAGTAATCAGCCCCAGCATTTT. Translating gives CATSQRSGSNQPQHF.

The J gene is TRBJ2-3, the V gene TRBV2; D is possibly TRBD2 (5 bases). The CDR3 extends over 15 amino acids. CDR1 and CDR2 (germline): SNHLY, FYNNEI. V dropped 6 bases and J dropped 5 bases, with 18 bases sitting between them. The CDR3 DNA reads as TGTGCCAGCAGCCCGCCTAGCCACGAGGGAGATACGCAGTATTTT. It is translated as CASSPPSHEGDTQYF.